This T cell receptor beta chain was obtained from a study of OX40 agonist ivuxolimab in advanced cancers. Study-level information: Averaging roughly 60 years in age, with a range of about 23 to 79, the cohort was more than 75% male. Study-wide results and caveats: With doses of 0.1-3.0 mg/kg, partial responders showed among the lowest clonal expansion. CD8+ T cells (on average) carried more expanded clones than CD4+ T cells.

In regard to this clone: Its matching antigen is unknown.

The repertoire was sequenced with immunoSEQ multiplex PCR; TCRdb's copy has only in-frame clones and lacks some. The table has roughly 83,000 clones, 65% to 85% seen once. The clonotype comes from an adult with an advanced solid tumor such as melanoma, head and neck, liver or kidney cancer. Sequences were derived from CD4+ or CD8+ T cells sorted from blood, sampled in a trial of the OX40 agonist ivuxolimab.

The CDR3 coding sequence is TGTGCCAGCAGCTTAGCCGACAGGGGGCGTGGTGAAAAACTGTTTTTT. Protein product: CASSLADRGRGEKLFF. The rearrangement joins TRBV7-9 to TRBJ1-4; 10 nucleotides match TRBD1. V lost 0 bases, J lost 7 bases, and 5 bases stayed unmatched. There are 16 residues in the CDR3. From germline, CDR1 is SEHNR and CDR2 FQNEAQ (reference sequence).